This T cell receptor (beta chain) was captured by sequencing in a study of blood T cells in healthy people across ages. Whole-study findings and limits: Any changes in expanded clonotypes were possibly confounded, as donor CMV status remained unknown.

With a J-beta primer mix and a sample-barcoded 5' primer, a second PCR ran about 7 to 11 cycles. A minimum of 3 million CDR3-containing paired-end reads was obtained for each sample. TCRdb called the 5' RACE reads again in MiXCR, with one record for every CDR3 protein. Of 1.5 million to 2 million distinct CDR3 sequences listed, about 50% are singletons. This clonotype was seen a few times. The antigen is undetermined. Trimming shortened V by 9 bases and J by 3 bases, and 24 bases separated the two germline ends. CDR1 is MNHEY and CDR2 is SMNVEV in the germline V gene (reference sequence). The CDR3 contains 17 residues.

The sequence came from a woman in her 40s in good health. This sequence joins TRBV27 and TRBJ2-1; D tentatively fits TRBD1 or TRBD2 (5 bases each). What was sequenced was blood. The CDR3, as DNA: TGTGCCAGGTGGAGCGATCCCGGGGCGCAAAACTACAATGAGCAGTTCTTC. Translated, it gives CARWSDPGAQNYNEQFF.